Below, 21 T cell receptor beta chains from the same sample are listed, as sequenced in a study of blood T cell repertoires in COVID-19. Using immunoSEQ multiplex PCR, the repertoire was profiled, and TCRdb retains in-frame clones only, with some absent. The sample records some 130,000 clones, roughly 90% being singletons. Sequencing was carried out using peripheral blood. These receptors all come from a man aged 60 to 75 with COVID-19, enrolled during active disease.

The chain couples TRBV29-1 to TRBJ1-2, with D unresolved. The V and J ends lost 5 bases and 6 bases respectively, with 13 bases between them. This CDR3 is built from 12 residues. Germline-derived CDR1 and CDR2 are SQVTM and ANQGSEA. CDR3 in amino acids: CSVQSAADGYTF. CDR3 sequence (DNA): TGCAGCGTTCAGAGCGCGGCGGATGGCTACACCTTC.

CDR3: CASSQSEVNYGYTF. CDR3 bases: TGTGCCAGCAGCCAATCTGAGGTTAACTATGGCTACACCTTC. The chain couples TRBV3-1 (or the pseudogene TRBV3-2) to TRBJ1-2; D gene uncertain. V was pared by 2 bases and J by 1 base, with 8 bases between. The CDR3 length is 14 residues. Germline assignment: CDR1 LGHDT and CDR2 YNNKEL (reference sequence).

This clone was counted a few times. The V call is TRBV18, the J call TRBJ1-1; TRBD1 matches 7 bases. Losses at the gene ends were 6 bases for V and 1 base for J; bases not matched to a gene: 11. CDR1 and CDR2 (germline): KGHSH, LQKENI. CDR3 length equals 16 residues. CDR3 residues: CASSQGETESNTEAFF. As DNA, the CDR3 is TGTGCCAGCTCTCAGGGGGAGACGGAATCGAACACTGAAGCTTTCTTT.

The chain employs TRBV18 and TRBJ1-5; the D gene is possibly TRBD1 (6 bases). Germline V gene data show CDR1 as KGHSH and CDR2 as LQKENI. Trimming pared 3 bases from V and 5 bases from J, leaving 11 bases between. The CDR3 sequence is 14 residues long. CDR3 bases: TGTGCCAGCTCACCCGGGGCAGGGGATCAGCCCCAGCATTTT. Translated: CASSPGAGDQPQHF.

The chain carries TRBV2 and TRBJ2-1; 13 bases map to TRBD2. Unmatched junction bases numbered 6, after V lost 3 bases and J lost 4 bases. In germline, CDR1 is SNHLY, CDR2 FYNNEI. The CDR3 spans 17 residues. This chain's CDR3 is CASSEWTSGSLYNEQFF. In nucleotides, the CDR3 is TGTGCCAGCAGTGAGTGGACTAGCGGGAGCTTGTACAATGAGCAGTTCTTC.

The chain has TRBV7-8 and TRBJ2-5, with D possibly being TRBD2 (5 bases). The V end lost 7 bases, the J end lost 2 bases, and 11 bases lay between the germline ends. CDR1 and CDR2 from the germline V gene are SGHVS and FQNEAQ. The CDR3 spans 13 residues. The CDR3 protein is CASTPGNQETQYF. The CDR3 coding sequence is TGTGCCAGCACCCCCGGGAATCAAGAGACCCAGTACTTC. Combining the CDR3 with reference TRBV7-8 and TRBJ2-5 gives the whole variable domain GAGVSQSPRYKVAKRGQDVALRCDPISGHVSLFWYQQALGQGPEFLTYFQNEAQLDKSGLPSDRFFAERPEGSVSTLKIQRTQQEDSAVYLCASTPGNQETQYFGPGTRLLVL.

The gene calls are TRBV28 and TRBJ2-7; 12 nucleotides line up with TRBD1. The CDR3 length is 14 residues. Germline V CDR1 and CDR2: MDHEN, SYDVKM. Unmatched junction bases numbered 1, after V lost 5 bases and J lost 2 bases. The CDR3 DNA reads TGTGCCAGCAGTCGGGACAGGGGGCCCTACGAGCAGTACTTC. Translation gives CASSRDRGPYEQYF.

The chain links TRBV9 to TRBJ2-1; the match to TRBD1 covers 8 bases. V shed 0 bases and J 6 bases; nucleotides not matched to a gene: 5. This CDR3 contains 15 residues. In germline, CDR1 is SGDLS, CDR2 YYNGEE. For the CDR3, the DNA is TGTGCCAGCAGCGTAGGGGGGACAGGTGGCAATGAGCAGTTCTTC. Amino acids: CASSVGGTGGNEQFF.

The J gene is TRBJ2-1, the V gene TRBV19; D is uncertain. The V gene lost 6 bases and the J gene lost 2 bases, with 14 bases spanning the gap. CDR3 size: 15 residues. The V gene's germline CDR1 is LNHDA and CDR2 SQIVND (reference sequence). The CDR3 spells CASSPLGETYNEQFF. CDR3 bases: TGTGCCAGTAGCCCCCTAGGAGAAACCTACAATGAGCAGTTCTTC. Full variable domain (outside the CDR3, taken from reference TRBV19 and TRBJ2-1): DGGITQSPKYLFRKEGQNVTLSCEQNLNHDAMYWYRQDPGQGLRLIYYSQIVNDFQKGDIAEGYSVSREKKESFPLTVTSAQKNPTAFYLCASSPLGETYNEQFFGPGTRLTVL.

The sample holds a few counts of this clone. The chain recombines TRBV7-3 with TRBJ2-5; D not certain. CDR3 length equals 13 residues. Germline lookup yields CDR1 SGHTA and CDR2 FQGTGA. V shed 4 bases and J shed 2 bases, with 8 bases lying between them. The CDR3 protein is CASSSTYQETQYF. The CDR3 nucleotides are TGTGCCAGCAGCTCGACATATCAAGAGACCCAGTACTTC.

J is TRBJ1-5 and V is TRBV6-6, with D unclear. V was cut by 6 bases and J by 4 bases, with 4 bases left in between. Germline V CDR1 and CDR2: MNHNY, SVGAGI (reference sequence). The CDR3 length is 11 residues. CDR3 nucleotides: TGTGCCAGCAGCCTAAATCAGCCCCAGCATTTT. The encoded protein is CASSLNQPQHF.

This clone appeared once. V and J are TRBV19 and TRBJ2-6; D gene ambiguous. V dropped 4 bases and J dropped 0 bases, with 4 bases sitting between them. CDR1 LNHDA and CDR2 SQIVND come from the germline V gene (reference sequence). This CDR3 has 14 residues. Here the CDR3 DNA reads TGTGCCAGTAGTAAGAGCTCTGGGGCCAACGTCCTGACTTTC. Its protein is CASSKSSGANVLTF.

The chain carries TRBV28 and TRBJ1-1, with a weak D call TRBD1 (5 bases). The CDR3 has 13 amino acids. V lost 3 bases to trimming and J lost 11 bases, with 16 bases between them. The germline CDR1 and CDR2 sequences are MDHEN and SYDVKM. The CDR3 spells CASSFLAGGTAFF. The CDR3 DNA reads as TGTGCCAGCAGTTTCCTCGCAGGTGGGACTGCTTTCTTT.

The V gene is TRBV19, the J gene TRBJ1-5; tentatively, D is TRBD1 (6 bases). The CDR3 is 15 residues long. Between the trimmed V and J ends, which lost 6 bases and 4 bases, there was a span of 16 bases. The germline CDR1 and CDR2 sequences are LNHDA and SQIVND (reference sequence). This CDR3 is CASRPPGHFNQPQHF. CDR3 DNA sequence: TGTGCCAGTAGACCACCGGGACACTTTAATCAGCCCCAGCATTTT.

This clone was observed a single time. The rearrangement joins TRBV4-1 to TRBJ2-1, with 10 positions matching TRBD2. Germline V gene lookup returns CDR1 MGHRA and CDR2 YSYEKL. The CDR3 covers 14 residues. J gave up 15 bases and V 4 bases, and 12 bases lay outside the gene matches. CDR3 nucleotides: TGCGCCAGCAGCCCCCCGGCTAGCGGGGGCGGGGTGTTCTTC. Protein product: CASSPPASGGGVFF.

The rearrangement joins TRBV2 to TRBJ1-5; 7 positions match TRBD1. This CDR3 spans 15 amino acids. Germline V gives CDR1 SNHLY, CDR2 FYNNEI. Trimming cost V 9 bases and J 0 bases; bases outside gene matches: 8. CDR3 sequence reads: CASGDSSYSNQPQHF. CDR3 DNA sequence: TGTGCCAGTGGGGACAGTAGTTATAGCAATCAGCCCCAGCATTTT.

The chain recombines TRBV7-2 with TRBJ2-7; 7 positions agree with TRBD1. Germline trimming cut 1 base from V and 7 bases from J; bases unmatched to any gene: 10. This CDR3 comprises 15 residues. Germline V CDR1 and CDR2: SGHTA, FQGNSA. The chain's CDR3 is CASSLGQGRPIEQYF. The CDR3 region has the DNA TGTGCCAGCAGCTTAGGACAGGGAAGGCCCATAGAGCAGTACTTC.

This chain links TRBV19 with TRBJ2-1, with TRBD1 as a possible D gene (5 bases). Germline V CDR1 and CDR2: LNHDA, SQIVND (reference sequence). CDR3 size: 13 residues. With 3 bases removed from V and 6 bases from J, the gap between germline ends came to 9 bases. CDR3 sequence: CASSIRTTNEQFF. CDR3 sequence (DNA): TGTGCCAGTAGTATTCGGACAACCAATGAGCAGTTCTTC.

CDR3 in amino acids: CASSYSRGGTQYF. CDR3 DNA: TGTGCCAGCAGTTACTCGAGGGGGGGTACGCAGTATTTT. This chain uses TRBV6-2 or TRBV6-3 with TRBJ2-3, with D tentatively TRBD2 (7 bases). With 0 bases removed from V and 8 bases from J, the gap between germline ends came to 9 bases. CDR1 and CDR2 from the germline V gene are MNHEY and SVGEGT. The CDR3 covers 13 residues.

This clone came up once. The genes are TRBV19 and TRBJ2-1; D not resolved. Germline assignment: CDR1 LNHDA and CDR2 SQIVND (reference sequence). The V gene lost 2 bases and the J gene lost 5 bases, with 7 bases spanning the gap. This CDR3 has 13 amino acids. The CDR3 is CASSISRNNEQFF. Here the CDR3 DNA reads TGTGCCAGTAGTATATCGAGGAACAATGAGCAGTTCTTC.

This chain links TRBV6-6 with TRBJ1-5; D ambiguous. Trimming cost V 6 bases and J 6 bases, with 9 bases left between them. This CDR3 is 12 amino acids long. Germline CDR1 reads MNHNY; CDR2 reads SVGAGI (reference sequence). CDR3 coding DNA: TGTGCCAGCAGCCCTGGGCGTCAGCCCCAGCATTTT. Encoded protein: CASSPGRQPQHF.